Each of the 14 T cell receptor beta chains below was sequenced from the same sample in a study of beta chain features in type 1 diabetes. Points from the study as a whole: Moderately but significantly shorter TCRB CDR3s were found in Type 1 diabetes patients in all four CD4+ subsets.

Expressed TCRB transcripts got sequenced, as all isolated RNA was reverse transcribed. Some clones are missing from TCRdb's copy, which holds only in-frame ones; the method was immunoSEQ multiplex PCR. The sample includes about 340,000 clones, 13% of them seen just once. The antigens for these receptors are not known. Material: naive CD4+ T cells from blood. These receptors came from a woman aged 18-29 years with type 1 diabetes.

The chain carries TRBV30 and TRBJ1-1; TRBD1 matches 9 bases. The CDR3 contains 14 residues. Trimming at V came to 1 base and at J to 4 bases, leaving 4 bases not matched to a gene. Germline CDR1 reads GTSNPN; CDR2 reads SVGIG (reference sequence). CDR3 residues: CAWSGLTGGTEAFF. The CDR3 DNA reads as TGTGCCTGGAGTGGCCTGACAGGGGGCACTGAAGCTTTCTTT.

The sample holds a few counts of this clone. The rearrangement links TRBV9 to TRBJ2-3, with a weak D call TRBD2 (5 bases). Trimming left V 2 bases short and J 5 bases short, with 9 bases between. The V gene's germline CDR1 is SGDLS and CDR2 YYNGEE. This CDR3 is 13 amino acids long. The CDR3 reads CASSVRGGDTQYF. CDR3 nucleotides: TGTGCCAGCAGCGTTCGGGGTGGAGATACGCAGTATTTT.

This clone came up a few times. The germline gene is not matched at one end of the junction; a read error may be the cause. This chain joins TRBV7-6 and TRBJ2-7; possible D gene TRBD2, 6 bases. Germline V CDR1 and CDR2: SGHVS, FNYEAQ. This CDR3 is 16 amino acids long. The DNA of the CDR3 is TGTGCCAGCAGCCCCCTCGGGAGAGCCGGCTCCAACGAGCAGTACTTC. This translates into CASSPLGRAGSNEQYF. The whole variable domain, filled in from reference TRBV7-6 and TRBJ2-7, reads GAGVSQSPRYKVTKRGQDVALRCDPISGHVSLYWYRQALGQGPEFLTYFNYEAQQDKSGLPNDRFSAERPEGSISTLTIQRTEQRDSAMYRCASSPLGRAGSNEQYFGPGTRLTVT.

This clone turned up a few times. V and J are TRBV13 and TRBJ1-2; D is possibly TRBD1 (5 bases). The CDR3 extends over 13 amino acids. Per germline, CDR1 PRHDT and CDR2 FYEKMQ (reference sequence). V gave up 6 bases and J gave up 4 bases, with 12 bases separating them. The CDR3 region has the DNA TGTGCCAGCAGTTTCGGACACCGCTATGGCTACACCTTC. It translates to CASSFGHRYGYTF.

V is TRBV6-1 and J is TRBJ2-5; TRBD2 matches 10 bases. V lost 7 bases, J lost 2 bases, and 4 bases stayed unmatched. The germline CDR1 and CDR2 sequences are MNHNS and SASEGT. The CDR3 runs 14 residues. DNA for the CDR3: TGTGCCAGCACGACTAGCGGGTTACAAGAGACCCAGTACTTC. Its translation is CASTTSGLQETQYF.

The chain combines TRBV18 with TRBJ1-5, with D hard to call. The CDR3 sequence is 14 residues long. The germline gives CDR1 KGHSH, CDR2 LQKENI. Trimming removed 2 bases at V and 0 bases at J, with 5 bases between. CDR3 DNA: TGTGCCAGCTCACCAGACTATAGCAATCAGCCCCAGCATTTT. This gives the protein CASSPDYSNQPQHF.

The V gene is TRBV5-6, the J gene TRBJ2-1; 7 bases agree with TRBD2. Germline V gene data show CDR1 as SGHDT and CDR2 as YYEEEE. Unmatched junction bases numbered 8, after V lost 0 bases and J lost 5 bases. CDR3 length: 16 residues. The CDR3 DNA follows: TGTGCCAGCAGCTTGGTAGCTAGCGGATTCGACAATGAGCAGTTCTTC. It specifies CASSLVASGFDNEQFF.

This clone showed up just a few times. The genes are TRBV2 and TRBJ1-1; D not resolved. V lost 2 bases to trimming and J lost 1 base, with 8 bases between them. The CDR3 spans 14 residues. Germline assignment: CDR1 SNHLY and CDR2 FYNNEI. Here the CDR3 reads CASSEIGPNTEAFF. In DNA form, the CDR3 reads TGTGCCAGCAGTGAAATTGGGCCGAACACTGAAGCTTTCTTT.

The V call is TRBV5-1, the J call TRBJ1-1; the match to TRBD1 covers 7 bases. The CDR3 totals 14 residues. The J segment lost 5 bases and the V segment lost 4 bases, leaving 8 bases of the junction unmatched. Germline values: CDR1 SGHRS, CDR2 YFSETQ. The CDR3 coding sequence is TGCGCCAGCAGCAACACAGGGGTCGGGACTGAAGCTTTCTTT. Residues: CASSNTGVGTEAFF.

V and J are TRBV25-1 and TRBJ2-7, with 11 nucleotides matching TRBD1. CDR1 and CDR2 (germline): MGHDK, SYGVNS. The CDR3 has 15 residues. Germline trimming cut 6 bases from V and 0 bases from J; bases unmatched to any gene: 4. The CDR3, as DNA: TGTGCCAGCAGGGGGGGACAGGGGGTCTCCTACGAGCAGTACTTC. Amino acid sequence: CASRGGQGVSYEQYF.

This clone occurred a few times. CDR3 loop: CASSYSAGVGDTQYF. CDR3 DNA sequence: TGTGCCAGCAGTTACTCAGCGGGAGTAGGAGATACGCAGTATTTT. J is TRBJ2-3 and V is TRBV6-5, with TRBD2 matching over 8 bases. The CDR3 length is 15 residues. Germline V gene sequence: CDR1 MNHEY, CDR2 SVGAGI. The trim removed 0 bases at V and 5 bases at J, leaving 4 bases unmatched.

This clone was detected only a few times. The chain employs TRBV19 and TRBJ1-2; no clear D gene. The germline V gene encodes CDR1 LNHDA and CDR2 SQIVND (reference sequence). This CDR3 has 14 amino acids. V was shortened by 5 bases and J by 4 bases, with 14 bases between the two germline ends. CDR3 amino acids: CASSADREGYGYTF. CDR3 coding DNA: TGTGCCAGTAGTGCGGATAGAGAGGGCTATGGCTACACCTTC. The variable domain in full, with the rest retrieved from reference TRBV19 and TRBJ1-2, is DGGITQSPKYLFRKEGQNVTLSCEQNLNHDAMYWYRQDPGQGLRLIYYSQIVNDFQKGDIAEGYSVSREKKESFPLTVTSAQKNPTAFYLCASSADREGYGYTFGSGTRLTVV.

V gene TRBV6-1 combines with J gene TRBJ2-1; a possible D gene is TRBD1 (6 bases). CDR3 length: 16 residues. CDR1 and CDR2 from the germline V gene are MNHNS and SASEGT. Deletions cut 2 bases from V and 2 bases from J, with 13 bases between. DNA for the CDR3: TGTGCCAGCAGTGAAAACTTTGGACAGACCTACAATGAGCAGTTCTTC. Translating it yields CASSENFGQTYNEQFF.

This clone was seen a few times. This rearrangement joins TRBV7-9 to TRBJ2-5, with 10 bases that match TRBD1. This CDR3 is 15 amino acids long. Losses at the gene ends were 5 bases for V and 5 bases for J; bases not matched to a gene: 8. In germline, CDR1 is SEHNR, CDR2 FQNEAQ (reference sequence). The CDR3 reads CASSVRQGAWETQYF. The CDR3 DNA reads as TGTGCCAGCAGCGTAAGACAGGGGGCTTGGGAGACCCAGTACTTC.